The clone carrying this TCR beta chain was observed a few times. These data originate in a study of T cells in Graves' hyperthyroidism and ophthalmopathy. Study-level background: Initial diagnosis, before any treatment, was when peripheral blood was collected.

The CDR3 runs 13 residues. Trimming took off 1 base at V and 7 bases at J, with 10 bases between the two ends. Germline CDR1 reads SGHTA; CDR2 reads FQGNSA. Amplification of TCR beta CDR3 regions used RNA as the template. With the HTBI primer set, the TCR CDR3 went through a first round of RT-PCR. TCRdb passed the multiplex PCR reads through MiXCR, listing each CDR3 protein once. The sample lists around 520,000 distinct CDR3 sequences, about 15% occurring once. Hyperthyroidism in the patients, aged 18 to 65, was newly diagnosed and under 2 months in duration. Pregnant or lactating patients were excluded, as were those with uncontrolled infection or other autoimmune disease. The authors took PBMCs from roughly 9.5 ml fresh peripheral blood.

The receptor comes from a woman between 35 and 50 years old with Graves' hyperthyroidism. This chain joins TRBV7-2 and TRBJ1-2; no firm D call. Sample: blood. DNA of the CDR3: TGTGCCAGCAGCTTAGAGGCAGATAGTGGCTACACCTTC. This sequence encodes CASSLEADSGYTF.